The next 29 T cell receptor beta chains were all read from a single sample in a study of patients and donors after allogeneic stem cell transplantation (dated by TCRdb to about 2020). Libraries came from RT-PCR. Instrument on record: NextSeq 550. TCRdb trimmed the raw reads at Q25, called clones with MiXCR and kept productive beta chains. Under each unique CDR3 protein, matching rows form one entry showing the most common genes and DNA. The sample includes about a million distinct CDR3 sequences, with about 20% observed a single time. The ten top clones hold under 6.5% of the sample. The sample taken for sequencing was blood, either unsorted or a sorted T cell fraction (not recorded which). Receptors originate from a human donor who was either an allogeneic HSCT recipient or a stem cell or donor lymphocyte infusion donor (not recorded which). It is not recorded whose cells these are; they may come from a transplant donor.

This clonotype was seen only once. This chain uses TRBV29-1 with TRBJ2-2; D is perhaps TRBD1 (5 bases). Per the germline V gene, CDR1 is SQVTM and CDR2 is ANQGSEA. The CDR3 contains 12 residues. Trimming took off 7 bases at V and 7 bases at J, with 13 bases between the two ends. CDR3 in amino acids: CSALTDSGELFF. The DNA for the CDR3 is TGCAGCGCCCTGACAGATAGCGGGGAGCTGTTTTTT.

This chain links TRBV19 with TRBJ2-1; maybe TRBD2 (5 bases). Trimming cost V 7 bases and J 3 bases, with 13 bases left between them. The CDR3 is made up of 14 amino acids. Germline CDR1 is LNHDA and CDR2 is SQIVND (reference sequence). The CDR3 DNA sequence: TGTGCCAGTAAGTTGAGCGGAGACTACAATGAGCAGTTCTTC. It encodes CASKLSGDYNEQFF.

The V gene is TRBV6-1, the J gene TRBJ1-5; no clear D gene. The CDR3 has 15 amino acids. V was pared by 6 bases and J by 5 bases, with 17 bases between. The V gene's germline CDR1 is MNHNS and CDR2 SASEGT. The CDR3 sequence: CASRSHDPLHQPQHF. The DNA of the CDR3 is TGTGCCAGCAGGTCACACGACCCTCTGCATCAGCCCCAGCATTTT.

The CDR3 coding sequence is TGCAGCGCAGGCGACAGGGGAGGTACAGATACGCAGTATTTT. This gives the protein CSAGDRGGTDTQYF. The chain employs TRBV29-1 and TRBJ2-3; 8 nucleotides match TRBD1. V was pared by 7 bases and J by 3 bases, with 9 bases of the junction left unmatched. The CDR3 has 14 amino acids. Germline CDR1 SQVTM, CDR2 ANQGSEA.

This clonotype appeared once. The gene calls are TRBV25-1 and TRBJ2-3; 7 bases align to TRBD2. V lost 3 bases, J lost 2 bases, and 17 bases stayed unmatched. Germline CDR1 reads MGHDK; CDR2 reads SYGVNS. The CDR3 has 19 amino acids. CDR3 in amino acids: CASSETGTTHPIATDTQYF. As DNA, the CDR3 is TGTGCCAGCAGTGAGACCGGGACTACGCACCCTATAGCCACAGATACGCAGTATTTT.

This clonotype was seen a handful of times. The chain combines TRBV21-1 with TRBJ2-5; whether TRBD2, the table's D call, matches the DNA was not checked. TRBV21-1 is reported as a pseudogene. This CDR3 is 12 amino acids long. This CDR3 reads CASLRGVETQYF. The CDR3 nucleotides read TGTGCCAGCCTTCGCGGGGTGGAGACCCAGTACTTC.

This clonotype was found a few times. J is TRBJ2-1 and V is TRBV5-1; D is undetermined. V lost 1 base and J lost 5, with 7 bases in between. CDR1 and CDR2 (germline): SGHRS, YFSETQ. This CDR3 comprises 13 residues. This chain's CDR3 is CASSLPLNNEQFF. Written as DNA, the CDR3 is TGCGCCAGCAGCTTGCCCTTAAACAATGAGCAGTTCTTC.

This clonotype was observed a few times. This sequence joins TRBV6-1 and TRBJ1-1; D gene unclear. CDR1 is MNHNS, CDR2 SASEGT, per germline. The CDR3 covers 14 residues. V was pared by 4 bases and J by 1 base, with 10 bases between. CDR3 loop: CASSVQRANTEAFF. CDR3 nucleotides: TGTGCCAGCAGTGTTCAAAGGGCGAACACTGAAGCTTTCTTT.

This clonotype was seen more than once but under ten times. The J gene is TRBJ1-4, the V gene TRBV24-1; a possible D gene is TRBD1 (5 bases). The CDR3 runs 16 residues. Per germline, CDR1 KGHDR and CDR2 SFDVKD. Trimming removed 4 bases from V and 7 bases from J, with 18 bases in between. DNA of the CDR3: TGTGCCACCAGTGAGCCCGATGGGACTTCGGGTGAAAAACTGTTTTTT. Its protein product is CATSEPDGTSGEKLFF.

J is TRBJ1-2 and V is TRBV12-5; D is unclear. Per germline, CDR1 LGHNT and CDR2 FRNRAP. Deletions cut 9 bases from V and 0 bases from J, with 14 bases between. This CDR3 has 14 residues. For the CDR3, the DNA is TGTGCTAGGTCGGACGGATCAGCTAACTATGGCTACACCTTC. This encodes CARSDGSANYGYTF.

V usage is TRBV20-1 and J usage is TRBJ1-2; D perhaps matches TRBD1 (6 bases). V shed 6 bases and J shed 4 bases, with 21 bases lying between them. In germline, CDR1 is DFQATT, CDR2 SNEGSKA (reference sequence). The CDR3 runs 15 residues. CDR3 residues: CSAAGTRDGSYGYTF. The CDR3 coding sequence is TGCAGTGCAGCCGGGACACGGGACGGTAGCTATGGCTACACCTTC.

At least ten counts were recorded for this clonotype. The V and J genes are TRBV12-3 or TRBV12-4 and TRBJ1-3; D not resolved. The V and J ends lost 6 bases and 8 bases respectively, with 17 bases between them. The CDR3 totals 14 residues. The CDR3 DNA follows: TGTGCCAGCAGCGAAGAGGGAACCGCATACACCATATATTTT. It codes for CASSEEGTAYTIYF.

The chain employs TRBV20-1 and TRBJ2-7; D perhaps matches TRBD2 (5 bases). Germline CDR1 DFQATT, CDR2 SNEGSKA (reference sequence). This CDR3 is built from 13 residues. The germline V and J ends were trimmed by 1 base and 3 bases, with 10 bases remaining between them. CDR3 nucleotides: TGCAGTGCTAGAGTCCACGGGAACTACGAGCAGTACTTC. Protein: CSARVHGNYEQYF.

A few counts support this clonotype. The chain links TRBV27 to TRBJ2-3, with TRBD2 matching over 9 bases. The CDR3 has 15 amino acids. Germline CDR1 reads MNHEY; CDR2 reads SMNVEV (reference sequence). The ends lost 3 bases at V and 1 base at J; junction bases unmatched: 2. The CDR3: CASSFASGGTDTQYF. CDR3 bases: TGTGCCAGCAGTTTTGCTAGCGGGGGCACAGATACGCAGTATTTT.

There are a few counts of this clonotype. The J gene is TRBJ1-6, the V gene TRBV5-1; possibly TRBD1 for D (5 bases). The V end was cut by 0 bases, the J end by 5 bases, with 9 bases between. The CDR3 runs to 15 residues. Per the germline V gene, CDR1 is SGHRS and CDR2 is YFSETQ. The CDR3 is CASSLGRTHNSPLHF. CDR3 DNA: TGCGCCAGCAGCTTGGGCAGGACACATAATTCACCCCTCCACTTT.

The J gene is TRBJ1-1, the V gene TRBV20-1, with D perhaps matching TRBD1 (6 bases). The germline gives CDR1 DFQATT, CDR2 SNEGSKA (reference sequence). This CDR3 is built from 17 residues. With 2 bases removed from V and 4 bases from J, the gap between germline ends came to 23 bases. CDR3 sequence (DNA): TGCAGTGCTAGAAGGTTGGCAGGGGATCGTTGGTTCACTGAAGCTTTCTTT. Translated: CSARRLAGDRWFTEAFF.

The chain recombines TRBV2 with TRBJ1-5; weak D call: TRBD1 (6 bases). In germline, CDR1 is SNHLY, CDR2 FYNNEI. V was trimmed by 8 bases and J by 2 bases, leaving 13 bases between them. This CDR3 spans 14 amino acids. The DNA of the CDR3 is TGTGCCAGCGAAAGGACAGCCGGCAATCAGCCCCAGCATTTT. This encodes CASERTAGNQPQHF.

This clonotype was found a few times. The CDR3: CSARIGPNTGELFF. The CDR3 DNA reads TGCAGTGCTAGAATAGGCCCGAACACCGGGGAGCTGTTTTTT. The chain links TRBV20-1 to TRBJ2-2; no definite D call. Trimming shortened V by 2 bases and J by 0 bases, and 7 bases separated the two germline ends. This CDR3 has 14 residues. In germline, CDR1 is DFQATT, CDR2 SNEGSKA (reference sequence).

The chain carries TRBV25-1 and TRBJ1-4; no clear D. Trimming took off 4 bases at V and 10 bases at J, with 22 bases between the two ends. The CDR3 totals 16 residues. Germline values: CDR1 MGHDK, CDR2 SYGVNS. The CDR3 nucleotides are TGTGCCAGCAGTGGGAGTGAGTTCTCTGGCGTCGGAAAACTGTTTTTT. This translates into CASSGSEFSGVGKLFF.

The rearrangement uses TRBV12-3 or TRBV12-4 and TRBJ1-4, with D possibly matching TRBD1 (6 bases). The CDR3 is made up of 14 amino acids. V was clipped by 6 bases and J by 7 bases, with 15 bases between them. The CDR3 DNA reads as TGTGCCAGCAGAAGACAGGAAGTAGGTGAAAAACTGTTTTTT. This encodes CASRRQEVGEKLFF.

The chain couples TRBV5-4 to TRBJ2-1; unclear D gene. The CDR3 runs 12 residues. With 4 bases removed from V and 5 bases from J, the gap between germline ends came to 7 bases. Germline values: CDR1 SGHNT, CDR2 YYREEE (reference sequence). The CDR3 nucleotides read TGTGCCAGCAGCACCTTCAACAATGAGCAGTTCTTC. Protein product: CASSTFNNEQFF.

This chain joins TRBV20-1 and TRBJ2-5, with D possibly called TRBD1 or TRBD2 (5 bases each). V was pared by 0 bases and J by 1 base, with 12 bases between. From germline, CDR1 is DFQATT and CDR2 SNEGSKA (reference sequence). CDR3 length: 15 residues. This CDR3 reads CSARDGGDLQETQYF. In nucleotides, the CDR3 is TGCAGTGCTAGAGATGGTGGGGACCTCCAAGAGACCCAGTACTTC.

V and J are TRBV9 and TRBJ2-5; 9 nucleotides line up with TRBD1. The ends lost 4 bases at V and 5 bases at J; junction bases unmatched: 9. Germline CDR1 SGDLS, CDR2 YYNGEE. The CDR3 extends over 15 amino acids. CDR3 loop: CASSRPGTGTETQYF. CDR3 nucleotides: TGTGCCAGCAGCCGTCCCGGGACAGGGACCGAGACCCAGTACTTC.

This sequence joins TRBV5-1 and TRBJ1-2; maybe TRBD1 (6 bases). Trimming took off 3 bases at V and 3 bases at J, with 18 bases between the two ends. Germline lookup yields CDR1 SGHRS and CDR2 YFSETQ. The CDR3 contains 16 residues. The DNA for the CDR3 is TGCGCCAGCAGCTCATACTCGACAGGTGGGGACTATGGCTACACCTTC. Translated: CASSSYSTGGDYGYTF.

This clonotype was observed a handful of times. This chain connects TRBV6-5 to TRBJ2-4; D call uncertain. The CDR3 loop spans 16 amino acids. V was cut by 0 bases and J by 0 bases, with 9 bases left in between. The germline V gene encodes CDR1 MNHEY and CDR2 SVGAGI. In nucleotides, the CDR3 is TGTGCCAGCAGTTACTCGGCCCTACTAGCCAAAAACATTCAGTACTTC. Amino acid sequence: CASSYSALLAKNIQYF.

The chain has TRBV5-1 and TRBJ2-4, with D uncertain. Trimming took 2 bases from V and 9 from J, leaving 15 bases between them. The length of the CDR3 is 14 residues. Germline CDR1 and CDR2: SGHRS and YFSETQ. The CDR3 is CASSLTSRVGIQYF. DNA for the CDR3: TGCGCCAGCAGCTTAACTTCTAGGGTTGGCATTCAGTACTTC. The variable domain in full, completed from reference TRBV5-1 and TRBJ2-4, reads KAGVTQTPRYLIKTRGQQVTLSCSPISGHRSVSWYQQTPGQGLQFLFEYFSETQRNKGNFPGRFSGRQFSNSRSEMNVSTLELGDSALYLCASSLTSRVGIQYFGAGTRLSVL.

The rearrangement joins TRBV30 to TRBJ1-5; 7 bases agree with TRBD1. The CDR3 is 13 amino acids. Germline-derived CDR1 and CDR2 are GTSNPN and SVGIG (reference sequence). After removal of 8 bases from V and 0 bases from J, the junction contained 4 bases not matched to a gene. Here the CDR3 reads CALGTASNQPQHF. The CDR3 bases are TGTGCCCTGGGGACAGCTAGCAATCAGCCCCAGCATTTT. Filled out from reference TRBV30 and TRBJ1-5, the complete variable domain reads SQTIHQWPATLVQPVGSPLSLECTVEGTSNPNLYWYRQAAGRGLQLLFYSVGIGQISSEVPQNLSASRPQDRQFILSSKKLLLSDSGFYLCALGTASNQPQHFGDGTRLSIL.

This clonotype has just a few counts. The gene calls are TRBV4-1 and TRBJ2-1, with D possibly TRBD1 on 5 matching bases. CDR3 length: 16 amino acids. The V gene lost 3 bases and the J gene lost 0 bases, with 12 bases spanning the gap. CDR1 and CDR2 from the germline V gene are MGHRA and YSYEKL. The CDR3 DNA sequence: TGCGCCAGCAGCCAGTCGGACGACAGCTCCTACAATGAGCAGTTCTTC. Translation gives CASSQSDDSSYNEQFF.

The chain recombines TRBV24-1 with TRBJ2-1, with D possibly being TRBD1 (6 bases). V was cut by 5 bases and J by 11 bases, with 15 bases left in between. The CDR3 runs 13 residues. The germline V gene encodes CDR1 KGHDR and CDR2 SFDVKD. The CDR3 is CATSGVTGGKQFF. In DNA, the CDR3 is TGTGCCACCAGTGGTGTGACAGGAGGTAAGCAGTTCTTC.